A single sample gave rise to the 26 T cell receptor beta chains below, sequenced in a study of identifying expanded T cells in peripheral blood. Assay used: immunoSEQ multiplex PCR; TCRdb lists only in-frame clones, some missing. The table shows about 100,000 clones, with roughly 89% occurring only once. The sample comprised blood. These receptors all come from a person aged 18-70 years in good health.

This clone was found once. V is TRBV30 and J is TRBJ2-7; the D gene could be TRBD1 or TRBD2 (6 bases each). V lost 1 base and J lost 7, with 14 bases in between. CDR1 and CDR2 (germline): GTSNPN, SVGIG (reference sequence). The CDR3 spans 13 residues. CDR3 in DNA: TGTGCCTGGAGTGACCGGGGGCTGGGGGAGCAGTACTTC. The encoded protein is CAWSDRGLGEQYF.

This clone has only a few counts. The V gene is TRBV7-9, the J gene TRBJ1-2, with D unclear. Trimming left V 4 bases short and J 1 base short, with 7 bases between. Germline loops: CDR1 SEHNR, CDR2 FQNEAQ (reference sequence). The CDR3 is made up of 13 amino acids. The CDR3 region is CASSSTVNYGYTF. DNA of the CDR3: TGTGCCAGCAGCTCGACCGTTAACTATGGCTACACCTTC. The full variable domain, completed using reference TRBV7-9 and TRBJ1-2, is DTGVSQNPRHKITKRGQNVTFRCDPISEHNRLYWYRQTLGQGPEFLTYFQNEAQLEKSRLLSDRFSAERPKGSFSTLEIQRTEQGDSAMYLCASSSTVNYGYTFGSGTRLTVV.

With respect to this clone: At one boundary the junction diverges from the germline segment, which might be a read error. V usage is TRBV7-8 and J usage is TRBJ2-5, with a tentative D call TRBD1 (6 bases). Looked up from germline, CDR1 is SGHVS and CDR2 is FQNEAQ. The CDR3 covers 12 residues. This CDR3 is CASSTSTGQPHF. In nucleotides, the CDR3 is TGTGCCAGCAGCACTTCGACAGGACAACCCCACTTC.

This chain joins TRBV4-3 and TRBJ2-1; 13 bases match TRBD2. V gave up 1 base and J gave up 7 bases; unmatched junction bases: 1. Germline CDR1 LGHNA, CDR2 YSLEER. The CDR3 is made up of 15 amino acids. The chain's CDR3 is CASSQGLAGGNEQFF. CDR3 DNA sequence: TGCGCCAGCAGCCAAGGACTAGCGGGGGGTAATGAGCAGTTCTTC.

V and J are TRBV29-1 and TRBJ2-7; perhaps TRBD1 as D (5 bases). Trimming removed 6 bases at V and 5 bases at J, with 11 bases between. Germline CDR1 SQVTM, CDR2 ANQGSEA. The CDR3 loop spans 11 amino acids. CDR3 residues: CSVVGVNEQYF. CDR3 nucleotide sequence: TGCAGCGTCGTAGGGGTAAACGAGCAGTACTTC.

A few counts support this clone. The chain couples TRBV4-3 to TRBJ1-4; TRBD1 matches 7 bases. The CDR3 covers 17 residues. J gave up 8 bases and V 1 base, and 13 bases lay outside the gene matches. The germline V gene has CDR1 LGHNA and CDR2 YSLEER. CDR3 protein: CASSQVKGAGGREKLFF. The CDR3 nucleotides read TGCGCCAGCAGCCAAGTGAAGGGGGCAGGAGGTCGGGAAAAACTGTTTTTT.

This chain connects TRBV7-8 to TRBJ2-6; D may be TRBD1 (6 bases). There are 16 residues in the CDR3. Trimming stripped 3 bases from V and 0 bases from J, with 9 bases between. From germline, CDR1 is SGHVS and CDR2 FQNEAQ. Here the CDR3 DNA reads TGTGCCAGCAGCTTCGACAGGAACTCTGGGGCCAACGTCCTGACTTTC. Protein: CASSFDRNSGANVLTF.

The chain links TRBV4-2 to TRBJ2-3; D remains ambiguous. The V end was cut by 3 bases, the J end by 3 bases, with 7 bases between. Germline V lookup: CDR1 LGHNA, CDR2 YNFKEQ. The CDR3 runs to 13 residues. The CDR3 here is CASSHEGTDTQYF. In nucleotides, the CDR3 is TGTGCCAGCAGCCATGAAGGTACAGATACGCAGTATTTT.

The genes are TRBV7-2 and TRBJ2-1; 11 bases align to TRBD2. CDR3 size: 15 residues. Germline CDR1 is SGHTA and CDR2 is FQGNSA. J gave up 7 bases and V 4 bases, and 6 bases lay outside the gene matches. Here the CDR3 DNA reads TGTGCCAGCAGCTATAGCGGGGGGGCAAATAATGAGCAGTTCTTC. Translation: CASSYSGGANNEQFF.

The J gene is TRBJ1-4, the V gene TRBV28; D is possibly TRBD1 (6 bases). The CDR3 spans 15 residues. Germline V gene lookup returns CDR1 MDHEN and CDR2 SYDVKM. V lost 4 bases, J lost 0 bases, and 9 bases lay in between. In DNA, the CDR3 is TGTGCCAGCAGTTGGGACAAATCAACTAATGAAAAACTGTTTTTT. It encodes CASSWDKSTNEKLFF.

The gene calls are TRBV2 and TRBJ2-7; 7 positions agree with TRBD1. CDR1 is SNHLY, CDR2 FYNNEI, per germline. With V trimmed by 9 bases and J by 2 bases, 10 bases remained unmatched. The CDR3 length is 14 residues. CDR3 nucleotide sequence: TGTGCCAGAGGGATGGGGACAGCCCCCTACGAGCAGTACTTC. Protein product: CARGMGTAPYEQYF.

The chain employs TRBV5-6 and TRBJ1-6; D unresolved. V lost 1 base to trimming and J lost 3 bases, with 14 bases between them. Per germline, CDR1 SGHDT and CDR2 YYEEEE. The CDR3 has 17 residues. This chain's CDR3 is CASSLNSRVDYNSPLHF. CDR3 DNA: TGTGCCAGCAGCTTGAATTCTAGGGTGGACTATAATTCACCCCTCCACTTT.

The chain couples TRBV13 to TRBJ2-7; the D gene is possibly TRBD1 (6 bases). The CDR3 is made up of 16 amino acids. The germline V and J ends were trimmed by 3 bases and 0 bases, with 15 bases remaining between them. Germline CDR1 PRHDT, CDR2 FYEKMQ (reference sequence). This CDR3 is CASSFPTGPSSYEQYF. The CDR3 DNA follows: TGTGCCAGCAGCTTCCCCACAGGGCCTAGCTCCTACGAGCAGTACTTC.

V usage is TRBV5-6 and J usage is TRBJ2-3, with 9 nucleotides matching TRBD1. The V and J ends lost 2 bases and 9 bases, in that order; junction bases with no gene match: 7. Germline loops: CDR1 SGHDT, CDR2 YYEEEE. CDR3 length: 14 amino acids. CDR3 coding DNA: TGTGCCAGCAGCTTAAATCTGGGACAGGGCACGCAGTATTTT. It encodes CASSLNLGQGTQYF.

The chain has TRBV18 and TRBJ2-5; a weak D match, TRBD1 (6 bases). V was pared by 6 bases and J by 0 bases, with 11 bases between. Germline V CDR1 and CDR2: KGHSH, LQKENI. The CDR3 loop spans 14 amino acids. The CDR3 here is CASSPGQNQETQYF. The DNA for the CDR3 is TGTGCCAGCTCCCCTGGACAGAACCAAGAGACCCAGTACTTC.

This chain links TRBV19 with TRBJ1-1; TRBD1 might be the D (6 bases). The length of the CDR3 is 14 residues. Trimming cost V 3 bases and J 10 bases, with 18 bases left between them. CDR1 and CDR2 from the germline V gene are LNHDA and SQIVND (reference sequence). Here the CDR3 reads CASSIGQGLPSAFF. The CDR3 DNA reads as TGTGCCAGTAGTATCGGTCAGGGGCTTCCCTCAGCTTTCTTT.

The rearrangement links TRBV10-2 to TRBJ2-3, with D perhaps given as TRBD1 or TRBD2 (5 bases each). The CDR3 has 18 amino acids. V gave up 0 bases and J gave up 1 base, with 17 bases separating them. Germline CDR1 is WSHSY and CDR2 is SAAADI. Here the CDR3 reads CASSESGLGTPRTDTQYF. The DNA for the CDR3 is TGCGCCAGCAGTGAGTCCGGGCTGGGGACCCCCCGCACAGATACGCAGTATTTT.

This chain joins TRBV7-2 and TRBJ2-5; TRBD1 agrees at 8 bases. J gave up 5 bases and V 4 bases, and 6 bases lay outside the gene matches. The V gene's germline CDR1 is SGHTA and CDR2 FQGNSA. The CDR3 is made up of 14 amino acids. The CDR3 region has the DNA TGTGCCAGCAGCTACCGACAGGGGTGGGAGACCCAGTACTTC. Amino acid sequence: CASSYRQGWETQYF.

The sample holds a few counts of this clone. V usage is TRBV2 and J usage is TRBJ2-7; D not certain. Trimming left V 1 base short and J 2 bases short, with 9 bases between. The CDR3 has 14 amino acids. CDR1 and CDR2 from the germline V gene are SNHLY and FYNNEI. CDR3 residues: CASSEVGRAYEQYF. In nucleotides, the CDR3 is TGTGCCAGCAGTGAAGTCGGTCGCGCCTACGAGCAGTACTTC.

The chain joins TRBV27 to TRBJ1-5; 8 bases match TRBD1. The V gene end was trimmed by 5 bases and the J gene end by 9 bases; junction bases not matched to a gene: 12. CDR3 length: 15 residues. Germline V gives CDR1 MNHEY, CDR2 SMNVEV (reference sequence). CDR3 sequence: CASSPHSRGRLPQHF. DNA of the CDR3: TGTGCCAGCAGTCCACACTCCAGGGGGCGGTTGCCCCAGCATTTT.

This chain uses TRBV11-2 with TRBJ1-2, with unresolved D. Trimming shortened V by 1 base and J by 5 bases, and 11 bases separated the two germline ends. Germline assignment: CDR1 SGHAT and CDR2 FQNNGV. The CDR3 is 14 residues long. The CDR3 nucleotides are TGTGCCAGCAGCTTAGGTACGGATAGATATGGCTACACCTTC. It encodes CASSLGTDRYGYTF.

This chain links TRBV5-4 with TRBJ1-4, with no clear D. The CDR3 has 15 amino acids. V lost 0 bases to trimming and J lost 0 bases, with 6 bases between them. The germline gives CDR1 SGHNT, CDR2 YYREEE (reference sequence). For the CDR3, the DNA is TGTGCCAGCAGCTTGGCGGAGTCAACTAATGAAAAACTGTTTTTT. Translating gives CASSLAESTNEKLFF.

This clone was detected ten times or more. J is TRBJ1-4 and V is TRBV4-1; 7 bases line up with TRBD1. Germline assignment: CDR1 MGHRA and CDR2 YSYEKL. This CDR3 is 14 amino acids long. J gave up 8 bases and V 3 bases, and 6 bases lay outside the gene matches. CDR3 sequence (DNA): TGCGCCAGCAGCCAGGACACAGGGGACGAAAAACTGTTTTTT. This encodes CASSQDTGDEKLFF.

The genes are TRBV29-1 and TRBJ2-5; D might be TRBD2 (6 bases). Trimming took 6 bases from V and 5 from J, leaving 16 bases between them. Looked up from germline, CDR1 is SQVTM and CDR2 is ANQGSEA. The CDR3 extends over 13 amino acids. The CDR3 protein is CSVWRRVGETQYF. The DNA of the CDR3 is TGCAGCGTGTGGAGGAGGGTGGGGGAGACCCAGTACTTC.

This chain links TRBV4-1 with TRBJ2-2, with TRBD2 matching over 7 bases. The CDR3 extends over 19 amino acids. Germline loops: CDR1 MGHRA, CDR2 YSYEKL. Trimming took 1 base from V and 0 from J; bases not matched to a gene: 11. CDR3 residues: CASSQGILRGSTNTGELFF. CDR3 coding DNA: TGCGCCAGCAGCCAAGGGATTTTGCGGGGGAGTACGAACACCGGGGAGCTGTTTTTT.

V usage is TRBV15 and J usage is TRBJ1-1, with a tentative D call TRBD1 (5 bases). Looked up from germline, CDR1 is LNHNV and CDR2 is YYDKDF (reference sequence). This CDR3 is built from 14 residues. Trimming cost V 8 bases and J 0 bases, with 13 bases left between them. CDR3 sequence (DNA): TGTGCCACCGCTAAGCAGGGTATGAACACTGAAGCTTTCTTT. It translates to CATAKQGMNTEAFF.